This TCR beta chain appears in the sequencing data of a study of cytomegalovirus exposure and HLA in healthy donors (dated 2017 in TCRdb). Turning to the overall study: An earlier analysis of several hundred of the donors reported more than 250 Gb of sequence data and more than 90 million unique TCR beta sequences from around 200 million T cells. An early release covering roughly 600 HLA-typed donors comprised approximately 290 gigabases of sequencing data and tens of millions of unique TCR sequences. The genetic ancestry cluster associated with self-reported Caucasian donors included 81% of the approximately 410 genotyped donors. The study aimed to test whether cataloging public T cell receptors could reveal signatures of past pathogen exposure. The study profiled the T cell repertoires of 666 subjects by immunosequencing and related them to cytomegalovirus serostatus. In addition to the first cohort of 650 to 750 subjects, a separate validation cohort of 120 different subjects was used. High-throughput TCR immunosequencing, statistical association of individual TCRs with disease status, and machine learning were combined to predict cytomegalovirus infection status. A later analysis re-examined previously published TCR beta repertoires from 610 or so donors and added high-resolution HLA genotyping to investigate patterns of TCR occurrence. In the later analysis, no new phenotypic data were used to find candidate immune exposures; instead, reliance was placed on TCR beta sequences and their occurrence across donors. To decide whether each TCR beta V gene segment behaved as functional or pseudogenic, an earlier analysis of some 540 of the donors relied on high-throughput TCR beta sequencing. Donor age, sex, ethnicity and CMV serostatus were compiled alongside the repertoire data. Genome-wide SNP genotypes for about 65% of the roughly 700 donors were used in a later genetic analysis, which treated that subset as a discovery cohort. All discovery cohort repertoires had been generated using a single sequencing platform. HLA typing covered class I and class II loci at four-digit resolution. The number of donors typed differed by locus, with about 629-630 for A, B, C, DRB1 and DQB1, around 500 for DQA1, nearly 610 for DPA1, and 450 to 480 for DPB1. Roughly 5 DR-DQ haplotypes were handled as single units for association and clustering, since linkage in the cohort was strong. Among approximately 370 genotyped donors of the cohort, an average of approximately 200,000 unique TCR beta nucleotide sequences was sequenced per donor, of which roughly 18% were non-productive. General study outcomes and caveats: According to a later analysis, parvovirus B19, influenza, CMV and Epstein-Barr virus appeared linked to several top co-occurrence clusters. Because counts were too low, about 17 rarely observed V segments, including chromosome 9 orphons, were excluded from the earlier analysis of around 640 of the donors. CMV serostatus was the only immune exposure information available for the cohort. A group of highly shared sequence variants was considered likely to be a technical artifact of the sequencing pipeline. While some public TCRs were present in many individuals, most TCR sequences turned up only very rarely across donors. In a later genetic analysis, a missense DCLRE1C variant was associated with V-gene and J-gene trimming of TCR beta chains, and the association was replicated in an independent cohort. A further reported finding was that TCR beta sequences accurately predicted the HLA-A and HLA-B alleles for most subjects in the first cohort. Specific HLA alleles were associated with 18,000 or so TCR beta sequences at a false discovery rate of 0.05 in a later analysis. The authors suggested that the approach could potentially be generalized to other disease states and immunological phenotypes. In both the original and validation cohorts, the classifier was reported to diagnose cytomegalovirus status with high specificity and sensitivity. A later genetic analysis reported fewer N-insertions in productive TCRs among donors in an Asian-associated ancestry cluster than the roughly 700-donor mean. In vitro tests confirmed that a few of the cytomegalovirus-associated TCR beta chains recognize cytomegalovirus antigens. According to a later analysis, most CMV-associated TCR beta chains appeared to be HLA-restricted, and the HLA associations seemed to be driven largely by CMV exposure. The cohort was sequenced for TCR beta chains only, and without alpha or paired-chain data the features that could be detected were limited. Because some donors lacked HLA typing at each locus, the association tests relied only on the typed subset. Compared with equally common non-associated chains, HLA-associated TCR beta chains in a later analysis were more clonally expanded and had lower generation probabilities. The study listed 150 to 200 TCR beta chains as associated with cytomegalovirus. Linkage disequilibrium might explain the correlated functional status among segregating V segments, but an unknown experimental factor could not be ruled out. According to a later analysis, TCR association rates differed among HLA loci, with DRB1 alleles showing the most associated TCRs and HLA-C alleles showing the fewest. In an earlier analysis of fewer than 750 of the donors, most TCR beta V segments were observed in productive rearrangements about 90% or about 30% of the time, broadly matching IMGT annotations. When HLA alleles, especially DR and DQ, strongly co-occurred, attributing TCR associations to individual alleles was difficult. Roughly uniform sequencing depth across donors was assumed in presence/absence analyses, although this assumption may not hold.

In total, 500 to 700 healthy bone marrow donors made up the cohort. At the time of sampling, all cohort members were nominally healthy, though unrecorded immune exposures were likely present. The donor was CMV seronegative and belonged to the group of around 400 seronegative cohort members. A peripheral blood sample was collected from each donor, and TCR beta sequencing was performed on peripheral blood mononuclear cells. Genomic DNA extraction from the blood cell samples was performed with the Qiagen DNeasy Blood Extraction Kit. Notes on this clone: No cognate antigen has been identified for it. It has no much larger one-base neighbor in the sample; base qualities were not kept.

Library construction relied on the immunoSEQ multiplex PCR assay. A mixture of 60 forward primers for TCR Vbeta segments and 13 reverse primers for TCR Jbeta segments was used in the multiplex PCR. Amplification of the CDR3 region of rearranged TCR beta genes was performed with a multiplex PCR assay on genomic DNA. The Illumina HiSeq System was used to sequence the amplified TCR beta libraries as 87-base-pair reads. The authors' analysis ran thus. Across the 670 or so repertoires, a later analysis counted roughly 77 million unique TCR beta chains, some 11 million of which were shared by at least two donors. To remove PCR and sequencing errors, raw reads were error-corrected and collapsed into unique sequences using a nearest-neighbor algorithm that merged closely related sequences. CDR3 sequences were aligned to IMGT reference sequences to assign V, D and J gene segments. For a sequence to be retained, a match of at least six nucleotides to both a V gene segment and a J gene segment was required. Rearrangements were classified as productive when the CDR3 lacked stop codons and remained in frame with V and J, and all other rearrangements were classified as non-productive. Following IMGT convention, CDR3 was defined as the stretch from the second conserved V-encoded cysteine up to the conserved J-encoded phenylalanine. In an earlier analysis of just under 600 of the donors, sequences lacking an unambiguous match to a single V gene segment were excluded. In an earlier analysis of some 590 of the donors, V segments were called functional above 56.7% productive rearrangements and were called segregating when the between-donor standard deviation exceeded 5%. A statistical classification framework was developed to diagnose cytomegalovirus status using the catalog of TCR beta chain sequences. In a later analysis, TCR nucleotide sequences were compared against IMGT/GENE-DB human TR gene sequences so that V and J genes could be assigned. In a later analysis, CDR3 sequences and most-parsimonious VDJ recombination scenarios were assigned using the TCRdist pipeline. In a later analysis, each TCR beta chain was defined by its CDR3 amino acid sequence together with its V-gene family, and reads lacking a unique V-gene family were excluded. To address suspected cross-contamination and a sequencing artifact, a later analysis removed around 590 highly shared, low-generation-probability nucleotide sequences. In a later analysis, a clonal expansion index for each public chain was calculated from normalized within-repertoire ranks of inferred template counts. A later analysis computed generation probabilities with a VDJ recombination model fitted to out-of-frame rearrangements, and checked the results against IGoR. Hypergeometric tests were used in a later analysis to score TCR-TCR, TCR-HLA and TCR-CMV co-occurrence, with a repertoire-size bias correction applied to the TCR pairs. A later analysis estimated false discovery rates by permuting HLA or CMV assignments 20 times. In a later analysis, co-occurring TCRs were grouped with DBSCAN, and TCRdist sequence similarity was added when clustering was performed within HLA-allele-positive subsets. For co-occurrence clustering, repertoires with fewer than 30,000 or more than 120,000 public chains were excluded, along with a handful of repertoires with anomalous nucleotide sharing. What TCRdb holds here is the immuneACCESS table cut down to in-frame rearrangements. Part of the clones is not present; checked against another copy, under half of the missing clones reflect an unresolved V gene, and the others are unexplained. That table furnishes V, J and clone size, whereas the DNA furnished D and trimming. This sample comprises 200,000 or so clones, roughly 83% of them detected only once. The ten most abundant clones make up 0.2% to 0.3% of the sample.

The sequenced sample consisted of PBMCs. The source of this sequence is a boy younger than 18 in good health and CMV-seronegative.

The DNA reads TGTGCCAGCTCACGCGACGCTCGGACAGGGGGCGAAAAACTGTTTTTT. Its protein reads: CASSRDARTGGEKLFF. The chain is encoded by TRBV18 joined to TRBJ1-4; 11 central bases correspond to TRBD1. The germline V gene specifies KGHSH as CDR1 and LQKENI as CDR2. The CDR3 numbers 16 residues from cysteine through phenylalanine. Here the CDR3 DNA is all that survives: 48 bases in frame from base 1. Relative to germline, V is missing 4 bases and J is missing 8 bases, with 9 bases of the junction outside any gene match.